One and the same sample provided the 14 T cell receptor beta chains below, sequenced in a study of OX40 agonist ivuxolimab in advanced cancers. TCRdb's copy holds only in-frame clones and misses some; the assay was immunoSEQ multiplex PCR. The table includes some 70,000 clones, approximately 80% detected once. Sequenced material: CD4+ or CD8+ T cells sorted from blood, taken in a trial of the OX40 agonist ivuxolimab. The receptor source for this set is an adult with an advanced solid tumor such as melanoma, head and neck, liver or kidney cancer.

The gene calls are TRBV5-4 and TRBJ1-1; 8 bases are shared with TRBD1. The J segment lost 3 bases and the V segment lost 4 bases, leaving 2 bases of the junction unmatched. This CDR3 region has 13 residues. From germline, CDR1 is SGHNT and CDR2 YYREEE (reference sequence). The CDR3 spells CASSQDRDTEAFF. DNA for the CDR3: TGTGCCAGCAGCCAGGACAGGGACACTGAAGCTTTCTTT.

V is TRBV12-5 and J is TRBJ1-5, with 8 bases lining up with TRBD1. V was pared by 7 bases and J by 7 bases, with 6 bases of the junction left unmatched. Germline CDR1 and CDR2: LGHNT and FRNRAP. The CDR3 consists of 13 residues. CDR3 sequence (DNA): TGTGCTAGTGCCATGACAGGGGTCCAGCCCCAGCATTTT. Translated: CASAMTGVQPQHF.

The V gene is TRBV6-5, the J gene TRBJ2-7; D gene unclear. The CDR3 runs to 13 residues. In germline, CDR1 is MNHEY, CDR2 SVGAGI. Between the trimmed V and J ends, which lost 0 bases and 5 bases, there was a span of 8 bases. The CDR3 DNA follows: TGTGCCAGCAGTTACTCGAACAGCCACGAGCAGTACGTC. This gives the protein CASSYSNSHEQYV.

The chain combines TRBV6-5 with TRBJ1-3; D call uncertain. Looked up from germline, CDR1 is MNHEY and CDR2 is SVGAGI. V lost 6 bases and J lost 0, with 12 bases in between. The CDR3 is 15 amino acids. The CDR3 bases are TGTGCCAGCAGGCCCCCAGGCGACTCTGGAAACACCATATATTTT. Protein: CASRPPGDSGNTIYF.

The rearrangement uses TRBV18 and TRBJ2-3, with 10 bases that match TRBD1. The CDR3 is 16 residues long. With 3 bases clipped from V and 4 bases from J, the junction kept 7 bases outside the gene matches. CDR1 and CDR2 (germline): KGHSH, LQKENI. The CDR3 here is CASSPRDRGPADTQYF. As DNA, the CDR3 is TGTGCCAGCTCACCGCGCGACAGGGGGCCGGCAGATACGCAGTATTTT. The whole variable domain, remainder taken from reference TRBV18 and TRBJ2-3, is NAGVMQNPRHLVRRRGQEARLRCSPMKGHSHVYWYRQLPEEGLKFMVYLQKENIIDESGMPKERFSAEFPKEGPSILRIQQVVRGDSAAYFCASSPRDRGPADTQYFGPGTRLTVL.

The chain combines TRBV2 with TRBJ2-5; the D gene is possibly TRBD1 (5 bases). V shed 4 bases and J shed 7 bases, with 13 bases lying between them. The CDR3 extends over 13 amino acids. The germline V gene has CDR1 SNHLY and CDR2 FYNNEI. CDR3 protein: CASSVQEKGTQYF. In DNA form, the CDR3 reads TGTGCCAGCAGTGTACAGGAAAAGGGGACCCAGTACTTC.

The chain links TRBV19 to TRBJ2-7, with D uncertain. CDR1 is LNHDA, CDR2 SQIVND, per germline (reference sequence). Trimming shortened V by 6 bases and J by 5 bases, and 14 bases separated the two germline ends. CDR3 length equals 13 residues. The CDR3 nucleotides read TGTGCCAGTAGCCCTACACCAGGAAACGAGCAGTACTTC. Translation gives CASSPTPGNEQYF.

The CDR3 sequence: CASSTRGQAYNEQFF. CDR3 DNA sequence: TGTGCCAGCAGCACGCGGGGACAGGCCTACAATGAGCAGTTCTTC. This sequence joins TRBV7-3 and TRBJ2-1; TRBD1 matches 8 bases. V shed 5 bases and J 2 bases; nucleotides not matched to a gene: 5. The CDR3 covers 15 residues. CDR1 and CDR2 (germline): SGHTA, FQGTGA.

This clone has only one observation. V gene TRBV28 combines with J gene TRBJ2-2; 8 bases line up with TRBD2. V trimming: 5 bases; J trimming: 1 base; junction bases outside the gene matches: 12. The germline gives CDR1 MDHEN, CDR2 SYDVKM. The CDR3 loop spans 18 amino acids. The CDR3, as DNA: TGTGCCAGCAGTCTAGGGCCGGGAGGGCCTCAGAACACCGGGGAGCTGTTTTTT. Its protein is CASSLGPGGPQNTGELFF.

This chain joins TRBV28 and TRBJ2-7; 11 bases are a match to TRBD2. V lost 5 bases, J lost 5 bases, and 11 bases stayed unmatched. Germline V gene data show CDR1 as MDHEN and CDR2 as SYDVKM. This CDR3 is built from 16 residues. As DNA, the CDR3 is TGTGCCAGCAGTCCACTTAGCGGGGGGGCGACAAACGAGCAGTACGTC. Amino acid sequence: CASSPLSGGATNEQYV.

The V gene is TRBV7-2, the J gene TRBJ1-3; D remains ambiguous. V was trimmed by 6 bases and J by 1 base, leaving 16 bases between them. CDR3 length: 16 residues. The germline CDR1 and CDR2 sequences are SGHTA and FQGNSA. Written as DNA, the CDR3 is TGTGCCAGCAGATTATCGGTAGCAGAGTCTGGAAACACCATATATTTT. Its protein is CASRLSVAESGNTIYF.

This chain connects TRBV7-2 to TRBJ1-3; TRBD1 might be the D (5 bases). CDR1 and CDR2 (germline): SGHTA, FQGNSA. CDR3 length: 16 residues. V gave up 4 bases and J gave up 0 bases, with 13 bases separating them. In DNA, the CDR3 is TGTGCCAGCAGCTGGGGGGGACTGAGCTCTGGAAACACCATATATTTT. Translating gives CASSWGGLSSGNTIYF.

The rearrangement joins TRBV27 to TRBJ1-2; 10 bases line up with TRBD1. Germline trimming cut 7 bases from V and 8 bases from J; bases unmatched to any gene: 10. The CDR3 contains 14 residues. The germline V gene encodes CDR1 MNHEY and CDR2 SMNVEV (reference sequence). CDR3 nucleotide sequence: TGTGCCAGCATTCCCGGGACAGGGGAGAAAGGCTACACCTTC. Amino acid sequence: CASIPGTGEKGYTF.

The CDR3 DNA is TGTGCCAGTAGTATTCCACTTACCACCGGACAGGAATGGGGGGTGAACTATGGCTACACCTTC. Protein product: CASSIPLTTGQEWGVNYGYTF. V usage is TRBV19 and J usage is TRBJ1-2; 7 nucleotides align to TRBD1. The V gene's germline CDR1 is LNHDA and CDR2 SQIVND (reference sequence). J gave up 2 bases and V 3 bases, and 24 bases lay outside the gene matches. The CDR3 is 21 residues long.